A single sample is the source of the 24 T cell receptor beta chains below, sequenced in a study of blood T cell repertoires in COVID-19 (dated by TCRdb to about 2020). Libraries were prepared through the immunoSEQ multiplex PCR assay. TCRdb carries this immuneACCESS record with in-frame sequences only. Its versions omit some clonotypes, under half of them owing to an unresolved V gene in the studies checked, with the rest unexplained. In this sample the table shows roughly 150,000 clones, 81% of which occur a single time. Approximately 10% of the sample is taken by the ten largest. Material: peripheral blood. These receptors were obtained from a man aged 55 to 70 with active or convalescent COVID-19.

Here the CDR3 DNA reads TGTGCCAGTTCCAGCTATGGCTACACCTTC. Residues: CASSSYGYTF. The chain carries TRBV2 and TRBJ1-2; D ambiguous. With 9 bases removed from V and 4 bases from J, the gap between germline ends came to 6 bases. This CDR3 has 10 residues. Germline CDR1 and CDR2: SNHLY and FYNNEI.

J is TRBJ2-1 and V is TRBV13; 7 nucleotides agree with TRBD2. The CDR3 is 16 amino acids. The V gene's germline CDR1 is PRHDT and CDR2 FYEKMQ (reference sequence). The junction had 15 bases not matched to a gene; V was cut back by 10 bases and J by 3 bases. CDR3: CAIIHPGGLFYNEQFF. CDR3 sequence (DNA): TGTGCCATCATCCACCCCGGGGGACTATTCTACAATGAGCAGTTCTTC.

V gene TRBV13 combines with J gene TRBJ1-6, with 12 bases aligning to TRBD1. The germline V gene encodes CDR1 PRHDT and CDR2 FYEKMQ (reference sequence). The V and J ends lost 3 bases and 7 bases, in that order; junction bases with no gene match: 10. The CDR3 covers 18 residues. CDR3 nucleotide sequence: TGTGCCAGCAGCTTCCGGTTGGGGGACAGGGGGCGCAATTCACCCCTCCACTTT. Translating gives CASSFRLGDRGRNSPLHF.

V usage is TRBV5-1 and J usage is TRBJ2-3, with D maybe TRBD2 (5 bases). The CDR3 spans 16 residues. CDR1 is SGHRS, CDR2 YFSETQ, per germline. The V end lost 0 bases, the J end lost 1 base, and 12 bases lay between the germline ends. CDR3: CASSLGHTGGTDTQYF. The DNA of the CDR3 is TGCGCCAGCAGCTTGGGACATACCGGGGGCACAGATACGCAGTATTTT.

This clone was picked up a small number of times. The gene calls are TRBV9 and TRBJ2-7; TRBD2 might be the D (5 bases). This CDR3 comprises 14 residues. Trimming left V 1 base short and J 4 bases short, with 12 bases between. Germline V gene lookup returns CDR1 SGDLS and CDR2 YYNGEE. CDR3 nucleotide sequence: TGTGCCAGCAGCGTAACCCAACTAGGGTACGAGCAGTACTTC. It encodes CASSVTQLGYEQYF.

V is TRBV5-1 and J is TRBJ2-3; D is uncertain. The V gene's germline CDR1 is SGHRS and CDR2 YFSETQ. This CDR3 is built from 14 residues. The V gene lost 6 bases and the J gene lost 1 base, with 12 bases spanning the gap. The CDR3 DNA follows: TGCGCCAGCACCGGTGGGCAGGGCACAGATACGCAGTATTTT. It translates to CASTGGQGTDTQYF.

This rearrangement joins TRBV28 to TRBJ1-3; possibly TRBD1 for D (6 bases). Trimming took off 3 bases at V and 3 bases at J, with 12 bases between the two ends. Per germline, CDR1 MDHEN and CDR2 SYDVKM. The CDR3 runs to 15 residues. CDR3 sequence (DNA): TGTGCCAGCAGTTTGGGAGGGGGAGGTGGAAACACCATATATTTT. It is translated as CASSLGGGGGNTIYF.

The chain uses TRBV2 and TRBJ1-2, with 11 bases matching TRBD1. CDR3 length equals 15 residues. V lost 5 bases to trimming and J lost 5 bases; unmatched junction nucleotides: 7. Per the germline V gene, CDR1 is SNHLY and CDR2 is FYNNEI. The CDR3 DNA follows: TGTGCCAGCAGTCGGGACAGGGGGAAGGCATATGGCTACACCTTC. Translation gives CASSRDRGKAYGYTF.

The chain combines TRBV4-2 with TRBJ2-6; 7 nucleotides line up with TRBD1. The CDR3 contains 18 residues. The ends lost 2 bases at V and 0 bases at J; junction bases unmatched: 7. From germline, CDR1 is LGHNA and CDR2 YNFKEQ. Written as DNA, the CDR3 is TGTGCCAGCAGCCAACCGGGACAGCGGAGCTCTGGGGCCAACGTCCTGACTTTC. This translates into CASSQPGQRSSGANVLTF.

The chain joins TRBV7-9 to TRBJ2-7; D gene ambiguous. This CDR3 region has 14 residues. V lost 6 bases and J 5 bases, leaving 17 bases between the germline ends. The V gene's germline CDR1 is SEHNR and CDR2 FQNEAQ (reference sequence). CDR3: CASSTGLGKDEQYF. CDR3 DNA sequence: TGTGCCAGCAGTACCGGCCTGGGCAAGGACGAGCAGTACTTC.

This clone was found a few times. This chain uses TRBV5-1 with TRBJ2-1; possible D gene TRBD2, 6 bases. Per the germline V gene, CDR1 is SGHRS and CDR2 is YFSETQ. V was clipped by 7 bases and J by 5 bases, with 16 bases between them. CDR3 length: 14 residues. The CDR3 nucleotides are TGCGCCAGCCTCCTAGCGCCCAGGGACAATGAGCAGTTCTTC. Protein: CASLLAPRDNEQFF.

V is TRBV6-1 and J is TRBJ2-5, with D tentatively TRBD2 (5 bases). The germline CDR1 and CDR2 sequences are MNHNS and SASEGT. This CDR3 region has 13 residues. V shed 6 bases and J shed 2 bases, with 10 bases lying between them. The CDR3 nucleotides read TGTGCCAGCAGGGAGCGGACTCAAGAGACCCAGTACTTC. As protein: CASRERTQETQYF.

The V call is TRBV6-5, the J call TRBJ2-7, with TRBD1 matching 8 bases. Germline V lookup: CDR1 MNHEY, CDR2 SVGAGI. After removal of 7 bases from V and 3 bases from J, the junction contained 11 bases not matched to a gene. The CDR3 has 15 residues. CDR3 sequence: CASTYGTGRSYEQYF. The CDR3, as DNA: TGTGCCAGCACCTACGGGACAGGTAGGAGCTACGAGCAGTACTTC.

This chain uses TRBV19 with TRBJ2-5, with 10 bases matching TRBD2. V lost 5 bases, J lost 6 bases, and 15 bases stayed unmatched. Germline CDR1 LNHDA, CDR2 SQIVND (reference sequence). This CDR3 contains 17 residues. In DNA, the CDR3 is TGTGCCAGTAGTGAGCCCCTCCTAGCGGGAGTTGTGAAGACCCAGTACTTC. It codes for CASSEPLLAGVVKTQYF.

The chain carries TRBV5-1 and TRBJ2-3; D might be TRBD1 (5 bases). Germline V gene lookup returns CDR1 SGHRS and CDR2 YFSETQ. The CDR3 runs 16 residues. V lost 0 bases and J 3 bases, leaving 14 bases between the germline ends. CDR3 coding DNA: TGCGCCAGCAGCTTGGGTGGCAGGGATGGTACAGATACGCAGTATTTT. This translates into CASSLGGRDGTDTQYF.

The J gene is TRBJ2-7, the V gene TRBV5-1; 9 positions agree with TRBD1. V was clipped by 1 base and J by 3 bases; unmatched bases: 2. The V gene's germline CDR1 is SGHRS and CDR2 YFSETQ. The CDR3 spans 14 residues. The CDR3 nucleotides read TGCGCCAGCAGCTTGTTGGGACAGGGCTACGAGCAGTACTTC. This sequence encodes CASSLLGQGYEQYF.

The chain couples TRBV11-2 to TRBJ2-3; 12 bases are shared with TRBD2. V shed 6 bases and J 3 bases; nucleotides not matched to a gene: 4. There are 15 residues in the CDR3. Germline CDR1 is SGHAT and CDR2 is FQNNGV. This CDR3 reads CASRTSGRGTDTQYF. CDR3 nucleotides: TGTGCCAGCAGGACTAGCGGGAGAGGGACAGATACGCAGTATTTT.

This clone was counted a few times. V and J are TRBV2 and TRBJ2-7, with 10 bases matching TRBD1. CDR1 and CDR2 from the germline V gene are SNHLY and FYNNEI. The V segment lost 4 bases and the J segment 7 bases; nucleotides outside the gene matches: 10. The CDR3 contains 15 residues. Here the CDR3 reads CASSGDRGRAGEQYF. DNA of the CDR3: TGTGCCAGCAGTGGAGACAGGGGGCGAGCTGGGGAGCAGTACTTC.

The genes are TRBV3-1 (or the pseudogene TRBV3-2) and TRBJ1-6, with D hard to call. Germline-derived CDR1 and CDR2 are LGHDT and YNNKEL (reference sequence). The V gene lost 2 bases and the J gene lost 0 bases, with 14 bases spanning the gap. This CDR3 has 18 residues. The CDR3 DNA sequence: TGTGCCAGCAGCCAAATCCTCACCGGGAGCTCCTATAATTCACCCCTCCACTTT. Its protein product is CASSQILTGSSYNSPLHF.

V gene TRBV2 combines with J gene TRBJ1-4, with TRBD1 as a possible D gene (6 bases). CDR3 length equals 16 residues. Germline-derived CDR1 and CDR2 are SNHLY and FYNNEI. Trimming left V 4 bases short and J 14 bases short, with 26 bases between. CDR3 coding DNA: TGTGCCAGCAGTGGCGGGGGCGTGCAGTACGTTCCAGGGCTGTTTTTT. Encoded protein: CASSGGGVQYVPGLFF.

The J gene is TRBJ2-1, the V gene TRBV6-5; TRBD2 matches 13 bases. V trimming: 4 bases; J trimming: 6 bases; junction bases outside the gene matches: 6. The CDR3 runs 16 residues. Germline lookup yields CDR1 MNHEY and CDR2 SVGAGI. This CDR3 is CASSLLAGGRGNEQFF. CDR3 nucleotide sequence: TGTGCCAGCAGTTTACTAGCGGGAGGGAGGGGCAATGAGCAGTTCTTC.

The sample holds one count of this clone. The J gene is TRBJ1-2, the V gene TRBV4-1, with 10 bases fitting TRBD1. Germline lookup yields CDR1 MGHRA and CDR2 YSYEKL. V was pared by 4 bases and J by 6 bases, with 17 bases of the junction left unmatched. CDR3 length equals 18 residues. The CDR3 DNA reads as TGCGCCAGCAGCCCGTCTCAGGGACAGGGGCTTAAATCGGATGGCTACACCTTC. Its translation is CASSPSQGQGLKSDGYTF.

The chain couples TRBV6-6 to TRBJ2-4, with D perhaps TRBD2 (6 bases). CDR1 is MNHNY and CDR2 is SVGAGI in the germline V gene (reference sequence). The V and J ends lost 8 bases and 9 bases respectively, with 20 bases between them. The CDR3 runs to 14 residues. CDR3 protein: CASQPGTSTGIQYF. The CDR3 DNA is TGTGCCAGCCAACCCGGGACTTCGACGGGCATTCAGTACTTC.

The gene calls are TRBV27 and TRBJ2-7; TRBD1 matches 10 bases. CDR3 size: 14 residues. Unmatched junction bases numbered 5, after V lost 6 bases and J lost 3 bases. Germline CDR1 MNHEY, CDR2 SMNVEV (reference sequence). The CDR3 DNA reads TGTGCCAGCAGACTCGGACAGGGGGACTACGAGCAGTACTTC. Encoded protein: CASRLGQGDYEQYF.